These 29 T cell receptor beta chains originate from one sample sequenced in a study of blood T cell repertoires in COVID-19. Sequenced by immunoSEQ multiplex PCR; TCRdb stores in-frame clones only, minus some. The sample carries fewer than 500,000 clones, roughly 90% recorded once. Sequencing was performed on peripheral blood. The receptors shown here come from a man younger than 30 with COVID-19, enrolled during active disease.

The chain links TRBV6-6 to TRBJ2-7; D is possibly TRBD2 (6 bases). Germline V CDR1 and CDR2: MNHNY, SVGAGI (reference sequence). The CDR3 extends over 14 amino acids. V dropped 0 bases and J dropped 7 bases, with 13 bases sitting between them. CDR3 nucleotide sequence: TGTGCCAGCAGTTACTCGGGACTGCTGGAGGAGCAGTACTTC. Encoded protein: CASSYSGLLEEQYF.

The CDR3 reads CATSDPRQGQETQYF. CDR3 DNA: TGTGCCACCAGTGATCCTCGACAGGGCCAAGAGACCCAGTACTTC. This chain uses TRBV24-1 with TRBJ2-5, with 7 bases fitting TRBD1. From germline, CDR1 is KGHDR and CDR2 SFDVKD. After removal of 3 bases from V and 1 base from J, the junction contained 4 bases not matched to a gene. The CDR3 runs 15 residues.

V is TRBV6-2 or TRBV6-3 and J is TRBJ1-6, with D possibly being TRBD1 (6 bases). Trimming took off 0 bases at V and 6 bases at J, with 6 bases between the two ends. Germline loops: CDR1 MNHEY, CDR2 SVGEGT. There are 14 residues in the CDR3. CDR3 sequence (DNA): TGTGCCAGCAGTTACTCAGGGGGTAATTCACCCCTCCACTTT. It codes for CASSYSGGNSPLHF.

The chain joins TRBV28 to TRBJ2-4; 9 bases map to TRBD1. The junction had 3 bases not matched to a gene; V was cut back by 6 bases and J by 3 bases. CDR1 MDHEN and CDR2 SYDVKM come from the germline V gene. The length of the CDR3 is 14 residues. As DNA, the CDR3 is TGTGCCAGCAGGTCGGACAGGGGCAAAAACATTCAGTACTTC. The encoded protein is CASRSDRGKNIQYF.

The V and J genes are TRBV27 and TRBJ1-2, with D tentatively TRBD1 (5 bases). V gave up 2 bases and J gave up 2 bases, with 12 bases separating them. This CDR3 region has 15 residues. Germline V gene data show CDR1 as MNHEY and CDR2 as SMNVEV (reference sequence). DNA for the CDR3: TGTGCCAGCAGTTTAGGCCAGGGAGGAAACTATGGCTACACCTTC. It specifies CASSLGQGGNYGYTF.

This clone was seen only a few times. This rearrangement joins TRBV5-1 to TRBJ2-3, with 13 positions matching TRBD2. The CDR3 runs 16 residues. The ends lost 0 bases at V and 7 bases at J; junction bases unmatched: 5. The germline gives CDR1 SGHRS, CDR2 YFSETQ. CDR3 in DNA: TGCGCCAGCAGCTTGGCCGGGACTAGCGGGACCAATACGCAGTATTTT. Amino acid sequence: CASSLAGTSGTNTQYF.

The gene calls are TRBV4-2 and TRBJ1-1; 9 positions agree with TRBD1. Germline V gives CDR1 LGHNA, CDR2 YNFKEQ. The CDR3 spans 15 residues. J was trimmed by 4 bases and V by 0 bases; bases with no gene match: 3. CDR3 in DNA: TGTGCCAGCAGCCAAGATCGGACAGGGGTCACTGAAGCTTTCTTT. Translated, it gives CASSQDRTGVTEAFF.

CDR3 nucleotide sequence: TGTGCCAGCAGTCCCTCCGACAGGGTTCACGAGCAGTACTTC. It yields the protein CASSPSDRVHEQYF. The chain links TRBV25-1 to TRBJ2-7; 7 nucleotides line up with TRBD1. Per germline, CDR1 MGHDK and CDR2 SYGVNS. The CDR3 sequence is 14 residues long. V lost 5 bases and J lost 5; bases outside the gene matches: 9.

This clone has a handful of counts. The CDR3 DNA sequence: TGTGCCAGCAGGTCCGGGACAGCAGCCTACGAGCAGTACTTC. The encoded protein is CASRSGTAAYEQYF. This rearrangement joins TRBV6-5 to TRBJ2-7, with 7 bases that match TRBD1. The CDR3 contains 14 residues. The V and J ends lost 6 bases and 2 bases, in that order; junction bases with no gene match: 7. From germline, CDR1 is MNHEY and CDR2 SVGAGI.

The chain uses TRBV12-5 and TRBJ2-5, with a tentative D call TRBD2 (7 bases). CDR1 LGHNT and CDR2 FRNRAP come from the germline V gene. V dropped 4 bases and J dropped 3 bases, with 15 bases sitting between them. The CDR3 contains 15 residues. The DNA of the CDR3 is TGTGCTAGTGGTTCTGGGGGGGCCGGGGAAGAGACCCAGTACTTC. Its protein product is CASGSGGAGEETQYF.

The chain combines TRBV7-9 with TRBJ2-2, with D hard to call. The ends were cut back, 1 base at V and 3 bases at J, with 6 bases in the middle. Germline values: CDR1 SEHNR, CDR2 FQNEAQ (reference sequence). The CDR3 has 14 residues. CDR3 nucleotides: TGTGCCAGCAGCTTAGATCTATACACCGGGGAGCTGTTTTTT. Translated, it gives CASSLDLYTGELFF.

This chain connects TRBV10-1 to TRBJ2-7, with 7 positions matching TRBD2. This CDR3 has 14 residues. Germline-derived CDR1 and CDR2 are WNHNN and SYGVQD (reference sequence). V lost 3 bases, J lost 4 bases, and 6 bases stayed unmatched. CDR3 coding DNA: TGCGCCAGCAGTGAAGGGAGGGTTCTTTACGAGCAGTACTTC. Amino acids: CASSEGRVLYEQYF.

The chain links TRBV12-3 or TRBV12-4 to TRBJ2-3; D is uncertain. This CDR3 has 12 amino acids. V lost 4 bases, J lost 6 bases, and 8 bases lay in between. The CDR3 DNA is TGTGCCAGCAGTTCAACAATCGATACGCAGTATTTT. Translated, it gives CASSSTIDTQYF.

J is TRBJ2-3 and V is TRBV19, with 8 bases matching TRBD1. The germline V gene encodes CDR1 LNHDA and CDR2 SQIVND (reference sequence). CDR3 length equals 16 residues. V lost 9 bases and J lost 4; bases outside the gene matches: 15. Written as DNA, the CDR3 is TGTGCCAGCTCAAAAATGACAGGGGTTGGCCCAGATACGCAGTATTTT. The encoded protein is CASSKMTGVGPDTQYF.

The chain joins TRBV5-4 to TRBJ2-1; 9 bases fit TRBD2. This CDR3 is built from 16 residues. The V segment lost 0 bases and the J segment 6 bases; nucleotides outside the gene matches: 7. Germline V lookup: CDR1 SGHNT, CDR2 YYREEE (reference sequence). This CDR3 reads CASSLGGTSPPNEQFF. CDR3 DNA: TGTGCCAGCAGCTTGGGTGGGACTAGCCCCCCCAATGAGCAGTTCTTC.

The chain recombines TRBV7-9 with TRBJ2-4; TRBD1 matches at 11 bases. The germline V gene encodes CDR1 SEHNR and CDR2 FQNEAQ (reference sequence). Germline trimming cut 1 base from V and 7 bases from J; bases unmatched to any gene: 6. This CDR3 contains 16 residues. CDR3 loop: CASSLDRDRGGNIQYF. CDR3 in DNA: TGTGCCAGCAGCTTAGACCGGGACAGGGGGGGTAACATTCAGTACTTC.

The chain links TRBV2 to TRBJ1-4; maybe TRBD1 (5 bases). The ends were cut back, 6 bases at V and 3 bases at J, with 5 bases in the middle. The CDR3 has 12 amino acids. CDR1 SNHLY and CDR2 FYNNEI come from the germline V gene. CDR3 sequence: CASRQANEKLFF. CDR3 in DNA: TGTGCCAGCAGACAGGCTAATGAAAAACTGTTTTTT.

The chain uses TRBV11-3 and TRBJ2-7; D remains ambiguous. The V end was cut by 4 bases, the J end by 3 bases, with 4 bases between. CDR3 length: 11 amino acids. Germline V gene data show CDR1 as SGHNT and CDR2 as YENEEA. CDR3 in DNA: TGTGCCAGCAGCTCCTACTACGAGCAGTACTTC. Residues: CASSSYYEQYF.

The chain uses TRBV2 and TRBJ2-1, with a possible D match to TRBD2 (5 bases). There are 15 residues in the CDR3. Trimming removed 5 bases from V and 0 bases from J, with 11 bases in between. CDR1 SNHLY and CDR2 FYNNEI come from the germline V gene. The CDR3 coding sequence is TGTGCCAGCAGTCCAGCGGTAAGCTCCTACAATGAGCAGTTCTTC. It is translated as CASSPAVSSYNEQFF.

V is TRBV7-3 and J is TRBJ2-1, with TRBD2 identical over 7 bases. The CDR3 extends over 14 amino acids. The V segment lost 1 base and the J segment 9 bases; nucleotides outside the gene matches: 6. The germline gives CDR1 SGHTA, CDR2 FQGTGA. In nucleotides, the CDR3 is TGTGCCAGCAGCTTAAGTGGGAGGGCCAGTGAGCAGTTCTTC. It codes for CASSLSGRASEQFF.

The genes are TRBV3-1 (or the pseudogene TRBV3-2) and TRBJ2-3; 8 bases map to TRBD2. The CDR3 extends over 15 amino acids. The ends lost 6 bases at V and 3 bases at J; junction bases unmatched: 8. Per germline, CDR1 LGHDT and CDR2 YNNKEL (reference sequence). The CDR3 nucleotides are TGTGCCAGCAGTTCAACGGGGGGGCGAACAGATACGCAGTATTTT. This sequence encodes CASSSTGGRTDTQYF.

The chain carries TRBV15 and TRBJ2-5; D might be TRBD2 (5 bases). This CDR3 has 14 residues. Between the trimmed V and J ends, which lost 2 bases and 4 bases, there was a span of 11 bases. In germline, CDR1 is LNHNV, CDR2 YYDKDF (reference sequence). Written as DNA, the CDR3 is TGTGCCACCAGCAGATTCGGGGTTGGAGAGACCCAGTACTTC. Amino acid sequence: CATSRFGVGETQYF. Based on the CDR3 plus reference TRBV15 and TRBJ2-5, the full variable domain is DAMVIQNPRYQVTQFGKPVTLSCSQTLNHNVMYWYQQKSSQAPKLLFHYYDKDFNNEADTPDNFQSRRPNTSFCFLDIRSPGLGDTAMYLCATSRFGVGETQYFGPGTRLLVL.

This clone was detected once. The rearrangement uses TRBV5-6 and TRBJ1-3; tentative D call: TRBD1 (5 bases). Germline V gene data show CDR1 as SGHDT and CDR2 as YYEEEE. The CDR3 is made up of 15 amino acids. V was shortened by 0 bases and J by 2 bases, with 9 bases between the two germline ends. The CDR3 DNA sequence: TGTGCCAGCAGCTTGGGTTCGGGGGCTGGAAACACCATATATTTT. Translated, it gives CASSLGSGAGNTIYF.

V is TRBV11-2 and J is TRBJ2-7; unclear D gene. V shed 1 base and J shed 2 bases, with 9 bases lying between them. The CDR3 is made up of 14 amino acids. The germline V gene encodes CDR1 SGHAT and CDR2 FQNNGV. CDR3 sequence: CASSLVRLPYEQYF. The CDR3 DNA follows: TGTGCCAGCAGCTTAGTTAGACTCCCCTACGAGCAGTACTTC.

This chain connects TRBV13 to TRBJ2-7; TRBD2 matches at 11 bases. CDR3 size: 15 residues. V lost 5 bases, J lost 7 bases, and 10 bases stayed unmatched. Germline CDR1 reads PRHDT; CDR2 reads FYEKMQ (reference sequence). CDR3 protein: CASSGPGLAVQEQYF. CDR3 in DNA: TGTGCCAGCAGCGGACCGGGACTAGCGGTTCAAGAGCAGTACTTC.

The chain combines TRBV4-2 with TRBJ1-4; TRBD1 might be the D (5 bases). Germline V CDR1 and CDR2: LGHNA, YNFKEQ. The CDR3 runs 14 residues. V was trimmed by 7 bases and J by 7 bases, leaving 16 bases between them. CDR3 in DNA: TGTGCCAGCACAGGTGACAGTCGAGGTGAAAAACTGTTTTTT. Amino acid sequence: CASTGDSRGEKLFF.

The chain is built from TRBV30 and TRBJ2-3; weak D call: TRBD2 (5 bases). V lost 2 bases and J lost 4, with 13 bases in between. The germline CDR1 and CDR2 sequences are GTSNPN and SVGIG (reference sequence). The CDR3 is 14 residues long. The CDR3 DNA reads as TGTGCCTGGAGTACCCCGGGAAGGGCAGATACGCAGTATTTT. It yields the protein CAWSTPGRADTQYF.

The chain combines TRBV5-1 with TRBJ2-2; a weak D match, TRBD2 (5 bases). Germline V gene lookup returns CDR1 SGHRS and CDR2 YFSETQ. The ends were cut back, 4 bases at V and 2 bases at J, with 12 bases in the middle. The CDR3 is 15 residues long. CDR3 in DNA: TGCGCCAGCAGCCGGGATTGGCGAAACACCGGGGAGCTGTTTTTT. It yields the protein CASSRDWRNTGELFF.

In its sample, this clone was seen once. This CDR3 is CASGTNGELFF. The CDR3 DNA sequence: TGCGCCAGCGGGACTAACGGGGAGCTGTTTTTT. The chain is built from TRBV10-2 and TRBJ2-2; TRBD2 matches 7 bases. The J segment lost 7 bases and the V segment lost 8 bases, leaving 1 base of the junction unmatched. The CDR3 extends over 11 amino acids. CDR1 WSHSY and CDR2 SAAADI come from the germline V gene.